This T cell receptor (beta chain) originates from a study of Ad26.COV2.S vaccination and SARS-CoV-2 variants. Specified treatment: some 20 received Ad26.COV2.S at low or high dose, single or two shots; roughly 5 received placebo; per-sample allocation not given. It was on day 63 after the first vaccine or placebo injection that samples were taken. Clones were read by immunoSEQ multiplex PCR, and TCRdb kept only the in-frame ones, dropping some. Altogether almost 400,000 clones are present, approximately 89% being singletons, with the ten largest covering approximately 1.9%. Study outcomes and limitations: The TCR-based breadth and depth measures might underestimate overall T cell responses.

Details on this clone: The antigen is unknown.

The sample was peripheral blood, taken in a trial of Ad26.COV2.S vaccine versus placebo. This receptor was taken from a person aged 18-60 years who received the Ad26.COV2.S COVID-19 vaccine or a placebo.

The CDR3 DNA is TGTGCCAGCACCCCTGGGGTCCGGACAGCGAATGAAAAACTGTTTTTT. Residues: CASTPGVRTANEKLFF. This chain joins TRBV28 and TRBJ1-4, with D possibly TRBD1 on 6 matching bases. Trimming pared 7 bases from V and 5 bases from J, leaving 20 bases between. CDR1 MDHEN and CDR2 SYDVKM come from the germline V gene. The CDR3 totals 16 residues.